The 21 T cell receptor beta chains reported below all come from one sample, sequenced in a study of PD-1 blockade in classical Hodgkin lymphoma. Only in-frame clones appear in the TCRdb table, and some are missing; sequencing was by immunoSEQ multiplex PCR. The table includes tens of thousands of clones, 75% to 90% detected once. Time point meaning: cycle 4 day 1 (C4D1), after 6 weeks of nivolumab. Each patient relapsed following autologous stem cell transplantation, and prior brentuximab vedotin exposure differed. CD4+ T cells were purified from thawed PBMCs by negative selection. Sequencing was performed on CD4+ T cells from blood, taken before the fourth cycle of nivolumab. The receptors come from a human donor with classical Hodgkin lymphoma.

The chain links TRBV19 to TRBJ2-2; D possibly corresponds to TRBD2 (6 bases). Between the trimmed V and J ends, which lost 3 bases and 7 bases, there was a span of 6 bases. Germline V gene lookup returns CDR1 LNHDA and CDR2 SQIVND (reference sequence). The CDR3 is 12 amino acids. The CDR3 DNA is TGTGCCAGTAGTATCGGGGGCGGGGAGCTGTTTTTT. This translates into CASSIGGGELFF. The full variable domain, with the rest looked up from reference TRBV19 and TRBJ2-2, is DGGITQSPKYLFRKEGQNVTLSCEQNLNHDAMYWYRQDPGQGLRLIYYSQIVNDFQKGDIAEGYSVSREKKESFPLTVTSAQKNPTAFYLCASSIGGGELFFGEGSRLTVL.

V is TRBV28 and J is TRBJ2-5; 8 bases are a match to TRBD1. The J call may be in error: the DNA end matches TRBJ2-7 better. From germline, CDR1 is MDHEN and CDR2 SYDVKM. CDR3 length: 13 amino acids. DNA of the CDR3: TGTGCCAGCGGTACAGGGGGGCGATACGAGCAGTACTTC. Amino acid sequence: CASGTGGRYEQYF.

The chain recombines TRBV2 with TRBJ1-1; the match to TRBD1 covers 7 bases. After removal of 6 bases from V and 1 base from J, the junction contained 2 bases not matched to a gene. Germline lookup yields CDR1 SNHLY and CDR2 FYNNEI. The CDR3 extends over 13 amino acids. CDR3 bases: TGTGCCAGCAGGAACAGGGGGAACACTGAAGCTTTCTTT. Its protein is CASRNRGNTEAFF.

The chain uses TRBV7-2 and TRBJ1-5; 7 bases agree with TRBD1. This CDR3 comprises 17 residues. V lost 4 bases to trimming and J lost 6 bases; unmatched junction nucleotides: 15. Germline assignment: CDR1 SGHTA and CDR2 FQGNSA. The DNA of the CDR3 is TGTGCCAGCAGCTATAAAGGTGAGGGACAGCGTCCTCAGCCCCAGCATTTT. This sequence encodes CASSYKGEGQRPQPQHF.

This chain uses TRBV19 with TRBJ1-1; 7 nucleotides align to TRBD1. The CDR3 spans 15 residues. The germline CDR1 and CDR2 sequences are LNHDA and SQIVND (reference sequence). The J segment lost 4 bases and the V segment lost 7 bases, leaving 12 bases of the junction unmatched. The CDR3 here is CASTDRVLEPTEAFF. The CDR3, as DNA: TGTGCCAGTACCGACAGGGTGTTGGAACCCACTGAAGCTTTCTTT.

This clone was detected once. In DNA, the CDR3 is TGTGCCAGCAGCTTAGGGGGAGCCCCCACCGGGGAGACCCAGTACTTC. Translated, it gives CASSLGGAPTGETQYF. The chain recombines TRBV7-7 with TRBJ2-5; a possible D gene is TRBD2 (5 bases). The CDR3 has 16 amino acids. V lost 1 base and J lost 5, with 17 bases in between. Germline loops: CDR1 SSHAT, CDR2 FNYEAQ (reference sequence).

Only one count was recorded for this clone. CDR3 in DNA: TGCAGCGTTGAAAGGGTCGGAAACACCATATATTTT. It yields the protein CSVERVGNTIYF. V and J are TRBV29-1 and TRBJ1-3; D remains unclear. The V end was cut by 2 bases, the J end by 4 bases, with 6 bases between. The CDR3 has 12 amino acids. The germline V gene encodes CDR1 SQVTM and CDR2 ANQGSEA.

The rearrangement links TRBV19 to TRBJ1-2; 9 bases line up with TRBD1. Trimming removed 9 bases from V and 3 bases from J; junction bases left unmatched: 17. This CDR3 is built from 17 residues. Germline-derived CDR1 and CDR2 are LNHDA and SQIVND (reference sequence). DNA of the CDR3: TGTGCCAGCAACCCCATAACAGGGGGCGGTGGGGACTATGGCTACACCTTC. This sequence encodes CASNPITGGGGDYGYTF.

The CDR3 region has the DNA TGCAGCGTTGAAATACAGGGGGACGAGCAGTACTTC. This encodes CSVEIQGDEQYF. The chain carries TRBV29-1 and TRBJ2-7; TRBD1 aligns across 8 bases. Germline assignment: CDR1 SQVTM and CDR2 ANQGSEA. V lost 2 bases and J lost 5; bases outside the gene matches: 2. CDR3 length equals 12 residues.

The V and J genes are TRBV5-1 and TRBJ1-1, with D unresolved. This CDR3 spans 14 amino acids. Trimming took 0 bases from V and 3 from J, leaving 9 bases between them. The germline V gene has CDR1 SGHRS and CDR2 YFSETQ. The CDR3 DNA is TGCGCCAGCAGCTTGGGGCAACGAGACACTGAAGCTTTCTTT. This translates into CASSLGQRDTEAFF.

This chain connects TRBV6-6 to TRBJ1-2; the match to TRBD1 covers 8 bases. The CDR3 covers 14 residues. With V trimmed by 6 bases and J by 7 bases, 10 bases remained unmatched. CDR1 is MNHNY and CDR2 is SVGAGI in the germline V gene (reference sequence). The CDR3 loop is CASRQPGQASGYTF. The CDR3 bases are TGTGCCAGCAGGCAGCCGGGACAGGCAAGTGGCTACACCTTC.

This chain connects TRBV29-1 to TRBJ1-1; D is unclear. Germline V gene sequence: CDR1 SQVTM, CDR2 ANQGSEA. The CDR3 covers 14 residues. Trimming removed 6 bases at V and 3 bases at J, with 17 bases between. The CDR3 bases are TGCAGCGTCCTCGGAATATCAACGGACACTGAAGCTTTCTTT. Protein: CSVLGISTDTEAFF.

CDR3 amino acids: CASMRRGRTDTQYF. In DNA, the CDR3 is TGCGCCAGCATGAGGAGGGGCCGCACAGATACGCAGTATTTT. The chain is built from TRBV5-1 and TRBJ2-3; maybe TRBD2 (6 bases). Trimming pared 6 bases from V and 1 base from J, leaving 12 bases between. Germline CDR1 SGHRS, CDR2 YFSETQ. The CDR3 length is 14 residues.

This clone was detected only once. V is TRBV7-6 and J is TRBJ2-5; the D gene could be TRBD1 or TRBD2 (6 bases each). This CDR3 spans 14 amino acids. CDR1 and CDR2 from the germline V gene are SGHVS and FNYEAQ. Trimming removed 1 base at V and 2 bases at J, with 8 bases between. The CDR3 coding sequence is TGTGCCAGCAGCTTAGGAGGGGGGCAAGAGACCCAGTACTTC. This sequence encodes CASSLGGGQETQYF.

The chain combines TRBV7-6 with TRBJ1-3; D unclear. With 5 bases removed from V and 4 bases from J, the gap between germline ends came to 18 bases. Germline V gene data show CDR1 as SGHVS and CDR2 as FNYEAQ. The CDR3 has 16 residues. The CDR3 sequence: CASSNPRAGKGNTIYF. In DNA, the CDR3 is TGTGCCAGCAGCAACCCGAGGGCGGGGAAGGGAAACACCATATATTTT.

The chain couples TRBV5-1 to TRBJ2-5; possibly TRBD1 or TRBD2 for D (5 bases each). CDR1 and CDR2 (germline): SGHRS, YFSETQ. Trimming pared 5 bases from V and 2 bases from J, leaving 10 bases between. This CDR3 spans 13 amino acids. The CDR3 here is CASRRGPQETQYF. CDR3 DNA: TGCGCCAGCAGACGGGGACCTCAAGAGACCCAGTACTTC.

A few counts support this clone. This rearrangement joins TRBV29-1 to TRBJ2-1; 11 nucleotides line up with TRBD1. Losses at the gene ends were 6 bases for V and 8 bases for J; bases not matched to a gene: 6. The CDR3 has 13 amino acids. Germline V CDR1 and CDR2: SQVTM, ANQGSEA. This CDR3 is CSVGQGAGDEQFF. The CDR3 DNA reads as TGCAGCGTCGGACAGGGGGCTGGGGATGAGCAGTTCTTC.

In its sample, this clone was seen once. The CDR3 sequence: CASSRRQGLLEKLFF. CDR3 coding DNA: TGTGCCAGCAGCCGCCGACAGGGACTCTTAGAAAAACTGTTTTTT. This chain connects TRBV7-9 to TRBJ1-4; 7 nucleotides line up with TRBD1. CDR3 length: 15 residues. The germline CDR1 and CDR2 sequences are SEHNR and FQNEAQ (reference sequence). Trimming took 5 bases from V and 8 from J; bases not matched to a gene: 11.

Details on this clone: Other DNA sequences in the sample encode the same CDR3. This chain connects TRBV30 to TRBJ1-5; D uncertain. The CDR3 spans 13 residues. Trimming pared 2 bases from V and 0 bases from J, leaving 5 bases between. CDR1 and CDR2 (germline): GTSNPN, SVGIG (reference sequence). DNA for the CDR3: TGTGCCTGGAGTCAGGATAGCAATCAGCCCCAGCATTTT. As protein: CAWSQDSNQPQHF.

The CDR3 bases are TGCAGCGTTTGGACCCAAACCTACGAGCAGTACTTC. Encoded protein: CSVWTQTYEQYF. V is TRBV29-1 and J is TRBJ2-7; D gene uncertain. The V gene lost 5 bases and the J gene lost 2 bases, with 10 bases spanning the gap. Germline loops: CDR1 SQVTM, CDR2 ANQGSEA. This CDR3 contains 12 residues.

The rearrangement joins TRBV19 to TRBJ2-7; D gene ambiguous. Germline assignment: CDR1 LNHDA and CDR2 SQIVND (reference sequence). The CDR3 length is 13 residues. Trimming pared 3 bases from V and 3 bases from J, leaving 9 bases between. CDR3 DNA sequence: TGTGCCAGTAGTATCGGAGTCATCTACGAGCAGTACTTC. Protein: CASSIGVIYEQYF.